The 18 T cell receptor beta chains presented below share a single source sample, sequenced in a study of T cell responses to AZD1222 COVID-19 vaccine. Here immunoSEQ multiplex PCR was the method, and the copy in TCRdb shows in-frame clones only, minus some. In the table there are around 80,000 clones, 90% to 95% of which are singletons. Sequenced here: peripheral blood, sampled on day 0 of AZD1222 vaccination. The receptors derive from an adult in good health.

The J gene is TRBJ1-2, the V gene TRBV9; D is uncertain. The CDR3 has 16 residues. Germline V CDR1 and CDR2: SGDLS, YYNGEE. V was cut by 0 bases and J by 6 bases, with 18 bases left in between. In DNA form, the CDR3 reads TGTGCCAGCAGCGTAGCGGGCAGGATGGGTAGGAATGGCTACACCTTC. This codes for CASSVAGRMGRNGYTF.

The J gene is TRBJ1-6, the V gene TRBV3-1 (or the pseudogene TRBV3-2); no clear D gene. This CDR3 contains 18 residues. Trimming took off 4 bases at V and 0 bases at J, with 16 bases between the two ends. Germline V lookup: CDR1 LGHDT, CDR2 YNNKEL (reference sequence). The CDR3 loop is CASSPSPAASSYNSPLHF. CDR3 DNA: TGTGCCAGCAGCCCCTCCCCAGCGGCGAGCTCCTATAATTCACCCCTCCACTTT.

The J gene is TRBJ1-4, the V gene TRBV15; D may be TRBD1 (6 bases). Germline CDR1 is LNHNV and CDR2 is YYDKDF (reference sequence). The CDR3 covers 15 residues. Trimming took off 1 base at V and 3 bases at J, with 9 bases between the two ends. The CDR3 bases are TGTGCCACCAGCAGAGTACAGGGCCCTAATGAAAAACTGTTTTTT. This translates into CATSRVQGPNEKLFF.

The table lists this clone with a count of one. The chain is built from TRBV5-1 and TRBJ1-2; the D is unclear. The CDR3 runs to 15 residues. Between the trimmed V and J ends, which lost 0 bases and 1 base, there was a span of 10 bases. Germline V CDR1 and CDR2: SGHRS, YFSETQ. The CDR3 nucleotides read TGCGCCAGCAGCTTGGTTATCGGCAATAACTATGGCTACACCTTC. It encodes CASSLVIGNNYGYTF.

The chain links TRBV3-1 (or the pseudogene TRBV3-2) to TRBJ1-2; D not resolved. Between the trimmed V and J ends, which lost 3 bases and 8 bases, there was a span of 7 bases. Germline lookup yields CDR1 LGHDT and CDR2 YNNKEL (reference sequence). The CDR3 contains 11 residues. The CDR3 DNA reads TGTGCCAGCAGCCACGGAGGAGGCTACACCTTC. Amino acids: CASSHGGGYTF.

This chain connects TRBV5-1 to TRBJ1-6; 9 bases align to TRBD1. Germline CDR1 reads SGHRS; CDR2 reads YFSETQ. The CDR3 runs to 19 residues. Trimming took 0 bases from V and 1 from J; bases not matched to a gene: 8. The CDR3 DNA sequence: TGCGCCAGCAGCTTGGAGGGGACAGGGAAAAATTCCTATAATTCACCCCTCCACTTT. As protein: CASSLEGTGKNSYNSPLHF.

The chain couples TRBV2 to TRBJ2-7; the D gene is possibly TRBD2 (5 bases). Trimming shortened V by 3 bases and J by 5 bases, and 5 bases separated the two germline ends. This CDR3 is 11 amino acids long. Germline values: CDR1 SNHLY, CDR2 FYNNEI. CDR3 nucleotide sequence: TGTGCCAGCAGTGAGCGGGACGAGCAGTACTTC. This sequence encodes CASSERDEQYF.

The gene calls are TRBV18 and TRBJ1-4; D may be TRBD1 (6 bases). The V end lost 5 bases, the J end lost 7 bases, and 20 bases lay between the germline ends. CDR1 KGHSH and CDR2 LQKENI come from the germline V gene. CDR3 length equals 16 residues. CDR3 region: CASSSSLPGEGEKLFF. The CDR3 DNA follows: TGTGCCAGCTCATCATCCCTCCCAGGGGAAGGTGAAAAACTGTTTTTT.

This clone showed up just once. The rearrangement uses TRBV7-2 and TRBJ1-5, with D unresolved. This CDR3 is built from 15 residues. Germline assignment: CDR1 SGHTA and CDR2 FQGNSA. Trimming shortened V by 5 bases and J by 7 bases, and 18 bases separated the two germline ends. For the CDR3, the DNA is TGTGCCAGCAGCCCAAAACGGGATCCTAGCCAGCCCCAGCATTTT. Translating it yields CASSPKRDPSQPQHF.

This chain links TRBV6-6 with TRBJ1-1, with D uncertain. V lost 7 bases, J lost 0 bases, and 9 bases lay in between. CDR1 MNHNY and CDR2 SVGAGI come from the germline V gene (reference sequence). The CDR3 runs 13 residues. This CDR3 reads CASKPGMNTEAFF. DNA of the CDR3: TGTGCCAGCAAACCGGGAATGAACACTGAAGCTTTCTTT.

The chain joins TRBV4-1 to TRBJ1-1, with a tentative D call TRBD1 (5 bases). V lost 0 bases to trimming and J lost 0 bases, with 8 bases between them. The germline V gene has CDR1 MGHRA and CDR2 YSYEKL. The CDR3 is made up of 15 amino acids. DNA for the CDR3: TGCGCCAGCAGCCAAGAACAACAGGTGAACACTGAAGCTTTCTTT. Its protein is CASSQEQQVNTEAFF.

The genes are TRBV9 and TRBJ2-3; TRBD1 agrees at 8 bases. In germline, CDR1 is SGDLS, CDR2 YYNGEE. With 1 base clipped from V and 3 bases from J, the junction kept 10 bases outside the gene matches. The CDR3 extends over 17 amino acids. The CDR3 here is CASSVSGGQGRTDTQYF. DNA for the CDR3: TGTGCCAGCAGCGTAAGCGGTGGACAGGGAAGGACAGATACGCAGTATTTT.

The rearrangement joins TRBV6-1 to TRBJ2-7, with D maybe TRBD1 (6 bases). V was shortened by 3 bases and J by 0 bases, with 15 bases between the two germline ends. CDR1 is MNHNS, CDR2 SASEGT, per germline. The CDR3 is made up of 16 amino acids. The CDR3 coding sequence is TGTGCCAGCAGTGACCGAGGGCAGGGGAGCTCCTACGAGCAGTACTTC. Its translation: CASSDRGQGSSYEQYF.

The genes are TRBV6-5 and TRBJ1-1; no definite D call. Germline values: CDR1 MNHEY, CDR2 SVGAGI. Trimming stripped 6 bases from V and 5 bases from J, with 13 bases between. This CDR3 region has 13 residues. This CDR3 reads CASRVAGSTEAFF. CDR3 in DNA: TGTGCCAGCAGGGTAGCGGGCTCGACTGAAGCTTTCTTT.

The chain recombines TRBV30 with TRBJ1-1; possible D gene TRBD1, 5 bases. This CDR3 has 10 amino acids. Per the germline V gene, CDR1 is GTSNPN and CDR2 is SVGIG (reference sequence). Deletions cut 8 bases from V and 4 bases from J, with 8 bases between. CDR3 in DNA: TGTGCCGGGGGAGTCACTGAAGCTTTCTTT. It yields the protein CAGGVTEAFF.

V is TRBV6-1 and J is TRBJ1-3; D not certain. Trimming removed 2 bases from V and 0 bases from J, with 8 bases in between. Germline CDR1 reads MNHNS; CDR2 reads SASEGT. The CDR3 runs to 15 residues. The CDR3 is CASSEIHYSGNTIYF. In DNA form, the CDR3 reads TGTGCCAGCAGTGAAATTCACTACTCTGGAAACACCATATATTTT.

This CDR3 is CASSIETGNYGYTF. CDR3 DNA: TGTGCCAGTAGTATCGAGACAGGGAACTATGGCTACACCTTC. The chain is built from TRBV19 and TRBJ1-2, with 7 nucleotides matching TRBD1. CDR3 length equals 14 residues. Germline CDR1 LNHDA, CDR2 SQIVND (reference sequence). Trimming cost V 3 bases and J 2 bases; bases outside gene matches: 3.

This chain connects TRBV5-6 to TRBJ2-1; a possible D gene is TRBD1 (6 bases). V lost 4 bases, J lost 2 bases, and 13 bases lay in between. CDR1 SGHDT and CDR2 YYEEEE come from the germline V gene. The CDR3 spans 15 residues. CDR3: CASSRDRFAYNEQFF. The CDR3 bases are TGTGCCAGCAGCCGTGACAGGTTTGCCTACAATGAGCAGTTCTTC.